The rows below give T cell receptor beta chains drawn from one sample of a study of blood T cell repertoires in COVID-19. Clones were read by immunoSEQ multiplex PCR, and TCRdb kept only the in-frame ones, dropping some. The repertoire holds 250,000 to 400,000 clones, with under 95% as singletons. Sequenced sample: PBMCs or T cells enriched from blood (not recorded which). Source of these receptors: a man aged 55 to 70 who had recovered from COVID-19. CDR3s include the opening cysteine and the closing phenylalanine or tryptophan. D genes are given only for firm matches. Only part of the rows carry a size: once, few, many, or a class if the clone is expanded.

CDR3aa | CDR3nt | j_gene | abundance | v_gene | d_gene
CASSSIFTGTEAFF | TGTGCCAGCAGCTCAATCTTTACAGGGACTGAAGCTTTCTTT | TRBJ1-1 | NA | TRBV5-5 | NA
CASSLTVRVNEQFF | TGTGCCAGCAGCTTAACAGTCAGAGTCAATGAGCAGTTCTTC | TRBJ2-1 | NA | TRBV7-9 | NA
CASRTSGVAGELFF | TGTGCCAGCAGGACTAGCGGGGTCGCCGGGGAGCTGTTTTTT | TRBJ2-2 | NA | TRBV6-5 | TRBD2
CASSMGGQPQHF | TGTGCCAGTAGTATGGGGGGACAGCCCCAGCATTTT | TRBJ1-5 | NA | TRBV19 | NA
CASSRSAADTEAFF | TGTGCCAGCAGCCGGTCCGCGGCGGACACTGAAGCTTTCTTT | TRBJ1-1 | NA | TRBV11-2 | NA
CASGENGRLFEQFF | TGTGCCAGCGGGGAGAACGGGAGGCTGTTTGAGCAGTTCTTC | TRBJ2-1 | NA | TRBV2 | TRBD2
CASIPNGGVRYSNQPQHF | TGTGCCAGTATCCCAAATGGGGGGGTCAGATATAGCAATCAGCCCCAGCATTTT | TRBJ1-5 | NA | TRBV19 | NA
CASSLGTGVGYTF | TGTGCCAGCAGCTTGGGGACAGGGGTTGGCTACACCTTC | TRBJ1-2 | NA | TRBV5-6 | TRBD1
CASSPLNQPQHF | TGTGCCAGCTCACCCCTTAATCAGCCCCAGCATTTT | TRBJ1-5 | NA | TRBV18 | NA
CAWSEGQGNYQPQHF | TGTGCCTGGAGCGAGGGACAGGGGAATTATCAGCCCCAGCATTTT | TRBJ1-5 | NA | TRBV30 | TRBD1
CASSLSVREKLFF | TGTGCCAGCAGCCTCTCGGTGCGTGAAAAACTGTTTTTT | TRBJ1-4 | NA | TRBV7-8 | NA
CASSSYLQGTNEKLFF | TGTGCCAGCAGCTCCTACCTTCAGGGAACTAATGAAAAACTGTTTTTT | TRBJ1-4 | NA | TRBV7-8 | NA
CASSPQGWNEQFF | TGTGCCAGCAGCCCACAGGGTTGGAATGAGCAGTTCTTC | TRBJ2-1 | NA | TRBV28 | NA
CASRPLGQGAYGYTF | TGTGCCAGTAGACCCCTGGGACAGGGGGCTTATGGCTACACCTTC | TRBJ1-2 | NA | TRBV19 | TRBD1
CASSSSRAGPTYNEQFF | TGTGCCAGCAGCTCGTCCCGAGCGGGGCCCACCTACAATGAGCAGTTCTTC | TRBJ2-1 | NA | TRBV5-8 | TRBD2
CASLSNYGYTF | TGTGCCAGTCTCAGTAACTATGGCTACACCTTC | TRBJ1-2 | NA | TRBV6-5 | NA
CAISARGLNSNQPQHF | TGTGCCATCAGTGCCAGGGGGCTAAATAGCAATCAGCCCCAGCATTTT | TRBJ1-5 | NA | TRBV10-3 | TRBD1
CSANTGGDTQYF | TGCAGCGCCAATACGGGGGGGGATACGCAGTATTTT | TRBJ2-3 | NA | TRBV29-1 | TRBD2
CASRWTGLSNQPQHF | TGTGCCAGCAGATGGACAGGGTTGAGCAATCAGCCCCAGCATTTT | TRBJ1-5 | NA | TRBV27 | TRBD1
CASSQDRLVGPEGTEAFF | TGTGCCAGCAGCCAAGATCGGTTGGTGGGCCCGGAGGGCACTGAAGCTTTCTTT | TRBJ1-1 | NA | TRBV3-1/TRBV3-2 | NA
CASSLGGPGTEAFF | TGCGCCAGCAGCTTAGGGGGCCCTGGCACTGAAGCTTTCTTT | TRBJ1-1 | NA | TRBV5-1 | TRBD1
CASSSGQGKGETQYF | TGTGCCAGCAGCTCGGGACAGGGGAAGGGGGAGACCCAGTACTTC | TRBJ2-5 | NA | TRBV5-4 | TRBD1
CASSPDRVLNQPQHF | TGCGCCAGCAGCCCCGACAGGGTGTTGAATCAGCCCCAGCATTTT | TRBJ1-5 | NA | TRBV4-3 | TRBD1
CASSKTGVRADTQYF | TGCGCCAGCAGCAAGACAGGGGTTAGGGCAGATACGCAGTATTTT | TRBJ2-3 | NA | TRBV5-1 | TRBD1
CASATGGRGEQYF | TGTGCCAGCGCGACGGGGGGTCGGGGCGAGCAGTACTTC | TRBJ2-7 | NA | TRBV12-3/TRBV12-4 | TRBD2
CASSLTMSDNEQFF | TGTGCCAGCAGCTTGACAATGTCTGACAATGAGCAGTTCTTC | TRBJ2-1 | few | TRBV5-4 | NA
CASSYSTGQGGTEAFF | TGTGCCAGCAGTTACTCGACGGGACAGGGAGGGACTGAAGCTTTCTTT | TRBJ1-1 | once | TRBV6-5 | TRBD1
CASSLPGGPYNEQFF | TGTGCCAGCAGCTTACCGGGGGGCCCTTACAATGAGCAGTTCTTC | TRBJ2-1 | NA | TRBV7-9 | NA
CASSFSGTSMGDEQFF | TGTGCCAGCAGCTTTTCAGGGACTAGCATGGGTGATGAGCAGTTCTTC | TRBJ2-1 | NA | TRBV7-2 | TRBD2
CASGDSGVDTQYF | TGTGCCAGCGGGGACTCGGGGGTGGATACGCAGTATTTT | TRBJ2-3 | NA | TRBV9 | NA
CASSQDRGLVETQYF | TGCGCCAGCAGCCAGGACCGGGGGTTAGTGGAGACCCAGTACTTC | TRBJ2-5 | NA | TRBV4-3 | NA
CASSFGAGAGNTIYF | TGTGCCAGCAGCTTCGGCGCGGGGGCTGGAAACACCATATATTTT | TRBJ1-3 | NA | TRBV7-9 | NA
CASSFLAANNEQFF | TGCGCCAGCAGCTTTCTAGCGGCAAACAATGAGCAGTTCTTC | TRBJ2-1 | NA | TRBV5-1 | TRBD2
CASSFAGQGYEQYF | TGTGCCAGCAGCTTTGCAGGACAGGGCTACGAGCAGTACTTC | TRBJ2-7 | NA | TRBV5-5 | TRBD1
CASSFRPTDYEQYF | TGCGCCAGCAGTTTCCGGCCCACAGACTACGAGCAGTACTTC | TRBJ2-7 | NA | TRBV5-1 | NA
CASIVGGPKLFF | TGTGCCAGTATTGTGGGAGGGCCGAAGCTGTTTTTT | TRBJ2-2 | NA | TRBV19 | TRBD2
CAISPGTSPRDEQFF | TGTGCCATCAGTCCCGGGACTTCCCCTAGGGATGAGCAGTTCTTC | TRBJ2-1 | NA | TRBV10-3 | NA